This is a list of T cell receptor beta chains from one sample in a study of T cells after posttransplantation cyclophosphamide. The assay was immunoSEQ multiplex PCR, and TCRdb's table has in-frame clones only and misses some. The sample records about 52,000 clones, 85% to 95% being singletons. The sequencing input was PBMCs. The receptors shown here come from a woman aged 25-40 years in good health and a related stem cell transplant donor. CDR3s include the opening cysteine and the closing phenylalanine or tryptophan. D genes are given only for firm matches. A row's size may be missing; if present it is once, few, many or a size class.

j_call: TRBJ1-1; v_call: TRBV30; clone_size: few; d_call: TRBD1; cdr3_length: 14; cdr3_aa: CAWSVTGTDIAAFF; cdr3_nt: TGTGCCTGGAGTGTAACCGGGACAGACATTGCAGCTTTCTTT
j_call: TRBJ2-5; v_call: TRBV10-3; clone_size: -; d_call: -; cdr3_length: 14; cdr3_aa: CAISHGTGQETQYF; cdr3_nt: TGTGCCATCAGTCATGGAACAGGGCAAGAGACCCAGTACTTC
j_call: TRBJ1-1; v_call: TRBV18; clone_size: -; d_call: -; cdr3_length: 14; cdr3_aa: CASSPLGGSTEAFF; cdr3_nt: TGTGCCAGCTCACCACTGGGGGGGAGCACTGAAGCTTTCTTT
j_call: TRBJ1-2; v_call: TRBV29-1; clone_size: -; d_call: TRBD1; cdr3_length: 16; cdr3_aa: CSVESGTGWKDYGYTF; cdr3_nt: TGCAGCGTTGAAAGTGGGACAGGGTGGAAAGACTATGGCTACACCTTC
j_call: TRBJ2-3; v_call: TRBV5-4; clone_size: -; d_call: TRBD2; cdr3_length: 16; cdr3_aa: CASSLASSGSPDTQYF; cdr3_nt: TGTGCCAGCAGCTTGGCCTCTAGCGGGTCCCCAGATACGCAGTATTTT
j_call: TRBJ2-3; v_call: TRBV30; clone_size: -; d_call: TRBD1; cdr3_length: 16; cdr3_aa: CAWSVGTAAITDTQYF; cdr3_nt: TGTGCCTGGAGTGTAGGGACAGCGGCAATCACAGATACGCAGTATTTT
j_call: TRBJ1-2; v_call: TRBV7-2; clone_size: -; d_call: -; cdr3_length: 16; cdr3_aa: CASSLAGTGKGYGYTF; cdr3_nt: TGTGCCAGCAGCTTAGCTGGAACAGGGAAGGGCTATGGCTACACCTTC
j_call: TRBJ2-6; v_call: TRBV28; clone_size: once; d_call: TRBD1; cdr3_length: 19; cdr3_aa: CASTHQVGTGISGANVLTF; cdr3_nt: TGTGCCAGCACCCACCAAGTCGGGACAGGGATATCTGGGGCCAACGTCCTGACTTTC
j_call: TRBJ2-5; v_call: TRBV7-7; clone_size: -; d_call: TRBD2; cdr3_length: 15; cdr3_aa: CASSSMRGGMETQYF; cdr3_nt: TGTGCCAGCAGCTCCATGCGGGGGGGCATGGAGACCCAGTACTTC
j_call: TRBJ1-2; v_call: TRBV7-2; clone_size: -; d_call: -; cdr3_length: 14; cdr3_aa: CASSLGRGTYGYTF; cdr3_nt: TGTGCCAGCAGCTTGGGCAGGGGAACCTATGGCTACACCTTC
j_call: TRBJ1-1; v_call: TRBV2; clone_size: -; d_call: TRBD1; cdr3_length: 14; cdr3_aa: CASRGQVPNTEAFF; cdr3_nt: TGTGCCAGCAGAGGACAGGTCCCGAACACTGAAGCTTTCTTT
j_call: TRBJ1-5; v_call: TRBV28; clone_size: -; d_call: TRBD1; cdr3_length: 14; cdr3_aa: CASSSGQAVQPQHF; cdr3_nt: TGTGCCAGCAGCTCCGGACAGGCTGTTCAGCCCCAGCATTTT
j_call: TRBJ2-7; v_call: TRBV2; clone_size: -; d_call: TRBD1; cdr3_length: 14; cdr3_aa: CASRLTGGSYEQYF; cdr3_nt: TGTGCCAGCAGGTTGACAGGGGGCTCCTACGAGCAGTACTTC
j_call: TRBJ2-7; v_call: TRBV6-1; clone_size: -; d_call: -; cdr3_length: 15; cdr3_aa: CASSDGGTAAYEQYF; cdr3_nt: TGTGCCAGCAGTGATGGGGGGACAGCTGCCTACGAGCAGTACTTC
j_call: TRBJ2-3; v_call: TRBV18; clone_size: -; d_call: -; cdr3_length: 15; cdr3_aa: CASSPPAGGWDTQYF; cdr3_nt: TGTGCCAGCTCACCACCGGCCGGCGGATGGGATACGCAGTATTTT
j_call: TRBJ2-7; v_call: TRBV30; clone_size: -; d_call: -; cdr3_length: 10; cdr3_aa: CAYDRGEQYF; cdr3_nt: TGTGCCTATGACAGAGGTGAGCAGTACTTC
j_call: TRBJ1-2; v_call: TRBV10-2; clone_size: -; d_call: -; cdr3_length: 15; cdr3_aa: CASSESRGGARGYTF; cdr3_nt: TGCGCCAGCAGTGAGTCGAGGGGGGGCGCGAGGGGCTACACCTTC
j_call: TRBJ2-7; v_call: TRBV25-1; clone_size: -; d_call: TRBD1; cdr3_length: 12; cdr3_aa: CASSEWVDRVHF; cdr3_nt: TGTGCCAGCAGTGAATGGGTGGACAGGGTACACTTC
j_call: TRBJ1-4; v_call: TRBV27; clone_size: -; d_call: TRBD1; cdr3_length: 17; cdr3_aa: CASSPSVGDSKDEKLFF; cdr3_nt: TGTGCCAGCAGTCCCTCGGTAGGGGACAGTAAAGATGAAAAACTGTTTTTT
j_call: TRBJ1-1; v_call: TRBV4-1; clone_size: -; d_call: -; cdr3_length: 15; cdr3_aa: CASSQEGALNTEAFF; cdr3_nt: TGCGCCAGCAGCCAAGAAGGGGCCCTGAACACTGAAGCTTTCTTT
j_call: TRBJ1-2; v_call: TRBV19; clone_size: -; d_call: -; cdr3_length: 12; cdr3_aa: CASRLGNYGYTF; cdr3_nt: TGTGCCAGTAGGCTCGGGAACTATGGCTACACCTTC
j_call: TRBJ1-1; v_call: TRBV18; clone_size: -; d_call: -; cdr3_length: 16; cdr3_aa: CASSVHTGNMNTEAFF; cdr3_nt: TGTGCCAGCTCAGTACATACAGGAAACATGAACACTGAAGCTTTCTTT
j_call: TRBJ2-2; v_call: TRBV11-2; clone_size: once; d_call: -; cdr3_length: 14; cdr3_aa: CASSRTGMAGELFF; cdr3_nt: TGTGCCAGCAGCCGTACAGGGATGGCCGGGGAGCTGTTTTTT
j_call: TRBJ1-1; v_call: TRBV4-3; clone_size: -; d_call: -; cdr3_length: 15; cdr3_aa: CASSQYGSMNTEAFF; cdr3_nt: TGCGCCAGCAGCCAATATGGGAGCATGAACACTGAAGCTTTCTTT
j_call: TRBJ2-3; v_call: TRBV5-4; clone_size: -; d_call: TRBD2; cdr3_length: 18; cdr3_aa: CASSLLAGNQIYTDTQYF; cdr3_nt: TGTGCCAGCAGCTTACTAGCGGGGAACCAGATCTACACAGATACGCAGTATTTT
j_call: TRBJ2-3; v_call: TRBV29-1; clone_size: -; d_call: -; cdr3_length: 15; cdr3_aa: CSVLRGVTGTDTQYF; cdr3_nt: TGCAGCGTCCTCAGGGGAGTGACTGGCACAGATACGCAGTATTTT
j_call: TRBJ1-1; v_call: TRBV5-1; clone_size: -; d_call: -; cdr3_length: 14; cdr3_aa: CASSQLQENTEAFF; cdr3_nt: TGCGCCAGCAGCCAGTTACAGGAGAACACTGAAGCTTTCTTT
j_call: TRBJ1-1; v_call: TRBV28; clone_size: -; d_call: -; cdr3_length: 17; cdr3_aa: CASRPRTRGGSAVEAFF; cdr3_nt: TGTGCCAGCAGGCCCAGAACCAGGGGTGGCAGTGCTGTTGAAGCTTTCTTT
j_call: TRBJ2-1; v_call: TRBV4-2; clone_size: -; d_call: TRBD2; cdr3_length: 17; cdr3_aa: CASSRAIAGDSYNEQFF; cdr3_nt: TGTGCCAGCAGCCGGGCCATAGCGGGGGACTCCTACAATGAGCAGTTCTTC
j_call: TRBJ1-1; v_call: TRBV29-1; clone_size: once; d_call: -; cdr3_length: 13; cdr3_aa: CSVEVSGNTEAFF; cdr3_nt: TGCAGCGTTGAAGTTAGCGGGAACACTGAAGCTTTCTTT
j_call: TRBJ1-3; v_call: TRBV6-1; clone_size: -; d_call: -; cdr3_length: 14; cdr3_aa: CASSEAARGNTIYF; cdr3_nt: TGTGCCAGCAGTGAGGCGGCGCGGGGAAACACCATATATTTT
j_call: TRBJ1-6; v_call: TRBV25-1; clone_size: -; d_call: -; cdr3_length: 15; cdr3_aa: CASSEFRRVGSPLHF; cdr3_nt: TGTGCCAGCAGTGAGTTTCGCAGGGTTGGTTCACCCCTCCACTTT
j_call: TRBJ1-1; v_call: TRBV15; clone_size: -; d_call: TRBD1; cdr3_length: 13; cdr3_aa: CATSMTGDTEAFF; cdr3_nt: TGTGCCACCAGCATGACAGGGGACACTGAAGCTTTCTTT
j_call: TRBJ2-5; v_call: TRBV2; clone_size: -; d_call: -; cdr3_length: 14; cdr3_aa: CASNGRGSGETQYF; cdr3_nt: TGTGCCAGCAACGGACGGGGATCGGGCGAGACCCAGTACTTC
j_call: TRBJ2-2; v_call: TRBV10-3; clone_size: -; d_call: -; cdr3_length: 12; cdr3_aa: CAISPGPGELFF; cdr3_nt: TGTGCCATCAGCCCAGGCCCCGGGGAGCTGTTTTTT
j_call: TRBJ2-7; v_call: TRBV4-2; clone_size: once; d_call: TRBD2; cdr3_length: 15; cdr3_aa: CASSQVSSGAYEQYF; cdr3_nt: TGTGCCAGCAGCCAAGTTTCTAGCGGGGCCTACGAGCAGTACTTC
j_call: TRBJ1-6; v_call: TRBV4-1; clone_size: -; d_call: -; cdr3_length: 14; cdr3_aa: CASSQGQEVAPLHF; cdr3_nt: TGCGCCAGCAGCCAAGGGCAGGAGGTTGCACCCCTCCACTTT
j_call: TRBJ2-5; v_call: TRBV19; clone_size: -; d_call: TRBD2; cdr3_length: 16; cdr3_aa: CASSIVLSGGRETQYF; cdr3_nt: TGTGCCAGTAGTATAGTTTTATCGGGGGGAAGAGAGACCCAGTACTTC
j_call: TRBJ1-4; v_call: TRBV7-9; clone_size: -; d_call: TRBD1; cdr3_length: 14; cdr3_aa: CASSRQGAYEKLFF; cdr3_nt: TGTGCCAGCAGCCGACAGGGGGCATATGAAAAACTGTTTTTT
j_call: TRBJ1-1; v_call: TRBV6-6; clone_size: -; d_call: TRBD1; cdr3_length: 15; cdr3_aa: CASRGPGTGFSEAFF; cdr3_nt: TGTGCCAGCAGAGGTCCCGGGACAGGGTTTAGTGAAGCTTTCTTT
j_call: TRBJ2-3; v_call: TRBV27; clone_size: -; d_call: TRBD2; cdr3_length: 13; cdr3_aa: CASSGGGTDTQYF; cdr3_nt: TGTGCCAGCAGTGGGGGGGGCACAGATACGCAGTATTTT
j_call: TRBJ1-4; v_call: TRBV6-5; clone_size: -; d_call: TRBD1; cdr3_length: 16; cdr3_aa: CASSYSGQNRGEKLFF; cdr3_nt: TGTGCCAGCAGTTACTCGGGACAGAACAGGGGTGAAAAACTGTTTTTT
j_call: TRBJ2-5; v_call: TRBV10-2; clone_size: -; d_call: TRBD2; cdr3_length: 16; cdr3_aa: CASSAARLAVQETQYF; cdr3_nt: TGCGCCAGCAGTGCCGCGCGACTAGCGGTTCAAGAGACCCAGTACTTC
j_call: TRBJ2-3; v_call: TRBV5-5; clone_size: -; d_call: TRBD2; cdr3_length: 19; cdr3_aa: CASSWGQGFGSGATDTQYF; cdr3_nt: TGTGCCAGCAGCTGGGGTCAAGGATTTGGTAGCGGGGCCACAGATACGCAGTATTTT
j_call: TRBJ1-2; v_call: TRBV4-3; clone_size: -; d_call: -; cdr3_length: 13; cdr3_aa: CASSQDRVDGYTF; cdr3_nt: TGCGCCAGCAGCCAAGATAGAGTGGATGGCTACACCTTC
j_call: TRBJ2-6; v_call: TRBV18; clone_size: -; d_call: TRBD2; cdr3_length: 19; cdr3_aa: CASSPIHLGGRAGANVLTF; cdr3_nt: TGTGCCAGCTCACCAATACACCTCGGGGGGAGAGCTGGGGCCAACGTCCTGACTTTC
j_call: TRBJ1-2; v_call: TRBV4-1; clone_size: once; d_call: TRBD1; cdr3_length: 16; cdr3_aa: CASSQIGQGASYGYTF; cdr3_nt: TGCGCCAGCAGCCAGATAGGACAGGGGGCTTCCTATGGCTACACCTTC
j_call: TRBJ2-3; v_call: TRBV11-3; clone_size: -; d_call: TRBD2; cdr3_length: 15; cdr3_aa: CASSKTSREVDTQYF; cdr3_nt: TGTGCCAGCAGCAAGACTAGCCGGGAGGTAGATACGCAGTATTTT
j_call: TRBJ1-5; v_call: TRBV5-1; clone_size: -; d_call: TRBD1; cdr3_length: 15; cdr3_aa: CASSPGQGKNQPQHF; cdr3_nt: TGCGCCAGCAGCCCGGGACAGGGAAAGAATCAGCCCCAGCATTTT
j_call: TRBJ2-5; v_call: TRBV11-3; clone_size: -; d_call: TRBD2; cdr3_length: 16; cdr3_aa: CASSLRTSGVQETQYF; cdr3_nt: TGTGCCAGCAGCTTAAGGACTAGCGGGGTCCAAGAGACCCAGTACTTC
j_call: TRBJ1-1; v_call: TRBV28; clone_size: once; d_call: TRBD1; cdr3_length: 14; cdr3_aa: CASSLPGGLAEAFF; cdr3_nt: TGTGCCAGCAGTTTGCCAGGGGGCCTCGCTGAAGCTTTCTTT
j_call: TRBJ2-3; v_call: TRBV9; clone_size: -; d_call: -; cdr3_length: 14; cdr3_aa: CASSPGQSPDTQYF; cdr3_nt: TGTGCCAGCAGCCCCGGACAGAGTCCGGATACGCAGTATTTT
j_call: TRBJ2-5; v_call: TRBV11-1; clone_size: -; d_call: -; cdr3_length: 13; cdr3_aa: CASSARVVETQYF; cdr3_nt: TGTGCCAGCAGCGCCAGGGTCGTGGAGACCCAGTACTTC